A selection of T cell receptor beta chains follows, all from one sample in a study of blood T cells in healthy people across ages. Using its own MiXCR run on the 5' RACE reads, TCRdb lists one record per CDR3 protein. The repertoire consists of approximately 900,000 distinct CDR3 sequences, with around 48% occurring once and the leading ten covering about an eighth. The source material was blood. The receptors were sampled from a man aged 25-45 years in good health. The CDR3 runs from the conserved cysteine through the conserved F or W. Each record gives: J gene, D gene, V gene, clone size, CDR3 DNA, CDR3 protein. The D gene is left open where the match is weak. For some rows the clone size is stated as once, few or many, or as a class when expanded; others skip it.

j_call: TRBJ2-1
d_call: -
v_call: TRBV15
clone_size: few
cdr3_nt: TGTGCCACCAGCAAACCTGCAGGCACAATGAAGCAGTTCTTC
cdr3_aa: CATSKPAGTMKQFF

j_call: TRBJ2-1
d_call: -
v_call: TRBV4-1
clone_size: few
cdr3_nt: TGCGCCAGCAGCCAAGATTCCGTTGTCCGGTTCTTC
cdr3_aa: CASSQDSVVRFF

j_call: TRBJ2-4
d_call: TRBD1
v_call: TRBV5-1
clone_size: few
cdr3_nt: TGCGCCAGCAGCTACGGTGGACAGGGAAGTGCCAAAAACATTCAGTACTTC
cdr3_aa: CASSYGGQGSAKNIQYF

j_call: TRBJ1-5
d_call: -
v_call: TRBV20-1
clone_size: many
cdr3_nt: TGCAGTGCTCAGAACAGGATAGGACAGCCCCAGCATTTT
cdr3_aa: CSAQNRIGQPQHF

j_call: TRBJ2-3
d_call: -
v_call: TRBV20-1
clone_size: -
cdr3_nt: TGCAGTGCTACGAGGGTGAGCGGCACAGATACGCAGTATTTT
cdr3_aa: CSATRVSGTDTQYF

j_call: TRBJ2-7
d_call: -
v_call: TRBV30
clone_size: -
cdr3_nt: TGTGCCTGGAGACCAAGGGGGGGAACCTACGAGCAGTACTTC
cdr3_aa: CAWRPRGGTYEQYF

j_call: TRBJ1-2
d_call: -
v_call: TRBV7-9
clone_size: -
cdr3_nt: TGTGCCAGCAGCTTAGAAGGGTTGTACGGCTACACCTTC
cdr3_aa: CASSLEGLYGYTF

j_call: TRBJ2-7
d_call: TRBD2
v_call: TRBV5-1
clone_size: -
cdr3_nt: TGCGCCAGCAGCTCTGGCCCAGCGGGGGGATACAATGAGCAGTACTTC
cdr3_aa: CASSSGPAGGYNEQYF

j_call: TRBJ2-7
d_call: -
v_call: TRBV10-2
clone_size: -
cdr3_nt: TGCGCCGGCAGTGACGGGCCGGCAAACGAGCAGTACTTC
cdr3_aa: CAGSDGPANEQYF

j_call: TRBJ2-1
d_call: TRBD1
v_call: TRBV12-3/TRBV12-4
clone_size: few
cdr3_nt: TGTGCCAGCAGCCCGCCCGGACAGGGGGAGCAGTTCTTC
cdr3_aa: CASSPPGQGEQFF

j_call: TRBJ2-4
d_call: -
v_call: TRBV15
clone_size: many
cdr3_nt: TGTGCCACCAGCAGGGAACAGGCAGCCAAAAACATTCAGTACTTC
cdr3_aa: CATSREQAAKNIQYF

j_call: TRBJ1-2
d_call: -
v_call: TRBV7-2
clone_size: -
cdr3_nt: TGTGCCAGCAGCTTAGCGGAACGCTATGGCTACACCTTC
cdr3_aa: CASSLAERYGYTF

j_call: TRBJ2-2
d_call: -
v_call: TRBV3-1
clone_size: -
cdr3_nt: TGTGCCAGCAGCCCTGCTACAGGGTACACCGGGGAGCTGTTTTTT
cdr3_aa: CASSPATGYTGELFF

j_call: TRBJ2-3
d_call: TRBD2
v_call: TRBV7-2
clone_size: few
cdr3_nt: TGTGCCAGCAGCCCAATAGCAACTAGCGGGGGGCTTAGCACAGATACGCAGTATTTT
cdr3_aa: CASSPIATSGGLSTDTQYF

j_call: TRBJ2-7
d_call: TRBD2
v_call: TRBV7-2
clone_size: -
cdr3_nt: TGTGCCAGCAGCTGGGGGACTAGCGGTTACGAGCAGTACTTC
cdr3_aa: CASSWGTSGYEQYF

j_call: TRBJ2-7
d_call: -
v_call: TRBV3-1
clone_size: -
cdr3_nt: TGTGCCAGCAGCCAAGAGGAGGTGACTGGGGCCTACGAGCAGTACTTC
cdr3_aa: CASSQEEVTGAYEQYF

j_call: TRBJ2-7
d_call: -
v_call: TRBV4-1
clone_size: many
cdr3_nt: TGCGCCAGCAGCCAAGACCAGGGCCCCTACGAGCAGTACTTC
cdr3_aa: CASSQDQGPYEQYF

j_call: TRBJ2-6
d_call: -
v_call: TRBV5-1
clone_size: many
cdr3_nt: TGCGCCAGCAGCTTGATGGGCAGCGTTTCCTCTGGGGCCAACGTCCTGACTTTC
cdr3_aa: CASSLMGSVSSGANVLTF

j_call: TRBJ2-3
d_call: -
v_call: TRBV6-5
clone_size: -
cdr3_nt: TGTGCCAGCAGTTACCGGGCAGCTACAACAGATACGCAGTATTTT
cdr3_aa: CASSYRAATTDTQYF

j_call: TRBJ2-4
d_call: -
v_call: TRBV21-1
clone_size: -
cdr3_nt: TGTGCCAGCAGCAAAGGGGACGGGAACATTCAGTACTTC
cdr3_aa: CASSKGDGNIQYF

j_call: TRBJ2-7
d_call: -
v_call: TRBV28
clone_size: few
cdr3_nt: TGTGCCAGCAGCTCGAAGGGGGATTCCTACGAGCAGTACTTC
cdr3_aa: CASSSKGDSYEQYF

j_call: TRBJ2-7
d_call: -
v_call: TRBV6-5
clone_size: -
cdr3_nt: TGTGCCAGCAGCTGGGGACAAGATAACTACGAGCAGTACTTC
cdr3_aa: CASSWGQDNYEQYF

j_call: TRBJ1-1
d_call: -
v_call: TRBV7-3
clone_size: -
cdr3_nt: TGTGCCAGCAGCTCTACGGCGGGGAGGTTAGGGGAAGCTTTCTTT
cdr3_aa: CASSSTAGRLGEAFF

j_call: TRBJ1-4
d_call: -
v_call: TRBV12-3/TRBV12-4
clone_size: few
cdr3_nt: TGTGCCAGCAGCGAAGCCCCTCAAGCGCAGGAAAAACTGTTTTTT
cdr3_aa: CASSEAPQAQEKLFF

j_call: TRBJ2-7
d_call: TRBD1
v_call: TRBV4-3
clone_size: -
cdr3_nt: TGCGCCAGCAGCCACGGCTACGGGACAGAATCCCTCTCCTACGAGCAGTACTTC
cdr3_aa: CASSHGYGTESLSYEQYF

j_call: TRBJ2-1
d_call: TRBD1
v_call: TRBV10-3
clone_size: -
cdr3_nt: TGTGCCATCAGTTGGGACAGGGAAAGTGATGAGCAGTTCTTC
cdr3_aa: CAISWDRESDEQFF

j_call: TRBJ2-7
d_call: -
v_call: TRBV7-2
clone_size: many
cdr3_nt: TGTGCCAGCAGCTTAGGGGCTAGCGAGTACTTC
cdr3_aa: CASSLGASEYF

j_call: TRBJ1-2
d_call: TRBD1
v_call: TRBV2
clone_size: -
cdr3_nt: TGTGCCAGCAGTGGGACAGGCGTAAACTATGGCTACACCTTC
cdr3_aa: CASSGTGVNYGYTF

j_call: TRBJ1-1
d_call: -
v_call: TRBV6-2/TRBV6-3
clone_size: -
cdr3_nt: TGTGCCAGCAGTTACGGCGTCGGTATGCGCACTGAAGCTTTCTTT
cdr3_aa: CASSYGVGMRTEAFF

j_call: TRBJ1-2
d_call: TRBD1
v_call: TRBV7-6
clone_size: -
cdr3_nt: TGTGCCAGCAGCTTAGGGACAGGGGGCAAAGTTGGCTACACCTTC
cdr3_aa: CASSLGTGGKVGYTF

j_call: TRBJ2-2
d_call: TRBD2
v_call: TRBV27
clone_size: -
cdr3_nt: TGTGCCAGTCAACGGACTAGCGGGGTCAACACCGGGGAGCTGTTTTTT
cdr3_aa: CASQRTSGVNTGELFF

j_call: TRBJ2-3
d_call: TRBD2
v_call: TRBV20-1
clone_size: -
cdr3_nt: TGCAGTGCTAGACCCAGCGGGGTATCCACAGATACGCAGTATTTT
cdr3_aa: CSARPSGVSTDTQYF

j_call: TRBJ2-5
d_call: -
v_call: TRBV7-2
clone_size: -
cdr3_nt: TGTGCCAGCAGCTCCACCCGTGGGGGGGAGACCCAGTACTTC
cdr3_aa: CASSSTRGGETQYF

j_call: TRBJ2-7
d_call: TRBD2
v_call: TRBV5-4
clone_size: few
cdr3_nt: TGTGCCAGCAGCTTGTTCTCCGGGGGGGCCATCTACGAGCAGTACTTC
cdr3_aa: CASSLFSGGAIYEQYF

j_call: TRBJ1-5
d_call: -
v_call: TRBV7-2
clone_size: -
cdr3_nt: TGTGCCAGCGCGGACAGAGGCAATCAGCCCCAGCATTTT
cdr3_aa: CASADRGNQPQHF

j_call: TRBJ1-4
d_call: -
v_call: TRBV4-3
clone_size: -
cdr3_nt: TGCGCCAGCAGCCAAGGAGTGTCGGGGCTAGAAAAACTGTTTTTT
cdr3_aa: CASSQGVSGLEKLFF

j_call: TRBJ2-5
d_call: TRBD2
v_call: TRBV6-5
clone_size: -
cdr3_nt: TGTGCCAGCAGCCGAAGTGTAGCGCGGGGGGGAGAGACCCAGTACTTC
cdr3_aa: CASSRSVARGGETQYF

j_call: TRBJ2-4
d_call: -
v_call: TRBV21-1
clone_size: -
cdr3_nt: TGTGCCAGCAGCCCATTCCGGGACAGCATGAGGAACATTCAGTACTTC
cdr3_aa: CASSPFRDSMRNIQYF

j_call: TRBJ2-3
d_call: -
v_call: TRBV28
clone_size: once
cdr3_nt: TGTGCCAGCAGTTTAATGGAAGGGCGGAGCCCCACAGATACGCAGTATTTT
cdr3_aa: CASSLMEGRSPTDTQYF

j_call: TRBJ2-1
d_call: -
v_call: TRBV7-9
clone_size: -
cdr3_nt: TGTGCCAGCAGCCACCGAACTCAGCGCAGGGGCAATGAGCAGTTCTTC
cdr3_aa: CASSHRTQRRGNEQFF

j_call: TRBJ2-7
d_call: -
v_call: TRBV4-2
clone_size: few
cdr3_nt: TGTGCCAGCAGCCAAGAAGTAAGACTCCTGAGGAGTGGAGAGCAGTACTTC
cdr3_aa: CASSQEVRLLRSGEQYF

j_call: TRBJ2-7
d_call: TRBD1
v_call: TRBV20-1
clone_size: -
cdr3_nt: TGCAGTGCTAGCGACAGGGGGCGCGAGCAGTACTTC
cdr3_aa: CSASDRGREQYF

j_call: TRBJ2-1
d_call: TRBD2
v_call: TRBV7-2
clone_size: few
cdr3_nt: TGTGCCAGCAGCTTATCCCGCGATGCTAGCGGGGGGGTTGAGCAGTTCTTC
cdr3_aa: CASSLSRDASGGVEQFF

j_call: TRBJ2-5
d_call: TRBD2
v_call: TRBV4-1
clone_size: few
cdr3_nt: TGCGCCAGCAGCCATGTCCCTCTAGCGGGGGGCCAAGAGACCCAGTACTTC
cdr3_aa: CASSHVPLAGGQETQYF

j_call: TRBJ2-4
d_call: TRBD2
v_call: TRBV2
clone_size: many
cdr3_nt: TGTGCCAGCAGTGACCCGGGGAGGGACAAAAACATTCAGTACTTC
cdr3_aa: CASSDPGRDKNIQYF

j_call: TRBJ2-1
d_call: -
v_call: TRBV29-1
clone_size: -
cdr3_nt: TGCAGCGCTGAAGGGTCGGGGAGCTCCTACAATGAGCAGTTCTTC
cdr3_aa: CSAEGSGSSYNEQFF

j_call: TRBJ2-5
d_call: TRBD1
v_call: TRBV27
clone_size: -
cdr3_nt: TGTGCCAGCAGAATACAGGGGGCGGGGGAGACCCAGTACTTC
cdr3_aa: CASRIQGAGETQYF

j_call: TRBJ2-2
d_call: TRBD2
v_call: TRBV15
clone_size: -
cdr3_nt: TGTGCCACCAGCAGGGGGACTAGCGGGAACACCGGGGAGCTGTTTTTT
cdr3_aa: CATSRGTSGNTGELFF

j_call: TRBJ2-7
d_call: -
v_call: TRBV6-1
clone_size: -
cdr3_nt: TGTGCCAGCAGTGGTCGGACAGCTGCGAGCTCCTACGAGCAGTACTTC
cdr3_aa: CASSGRTAASSYEQYF

j_call: TRBJ1-5
d_call: -
v_call: TRBV20-1
clone_size: -
cdr3_nt: TGCAGTGCTAGTGCGGATAGCAATCAGCCCCAGCATTTT
cdr3_aa: CSASADSNQPQHF

j_call: TRBJ2-3
d_call: TRBD2
v_call: TRBV20-1
clone_size: -
cdr3_nt: TGCAGTGCTGACCTAGCGGGCGGTGAGTTGGTCGATACGCAGTATTTT
cdr3_aa: CSADLAGGELVDTQYF

j_call: TRBJ1-2
d_call: -
v_call: TRBV18
clone_size: once
cdr3_nt: TGTGCCAGCTCACTAGCCTGGGAGGGTTTGACTGGCTACACCTTC
cdr3_aa: CASSLAWEGLTGYTF

j_call: TRBJ1-2
d_call: -
v_call: TRBV20-1
clone_size: -
cdr3_nt: TGCAGTGCGGGGGAACGGTTCGTGGGAGCTGGCTACACCTTC
cdr3_aa: CSAGERFVGAGYTF